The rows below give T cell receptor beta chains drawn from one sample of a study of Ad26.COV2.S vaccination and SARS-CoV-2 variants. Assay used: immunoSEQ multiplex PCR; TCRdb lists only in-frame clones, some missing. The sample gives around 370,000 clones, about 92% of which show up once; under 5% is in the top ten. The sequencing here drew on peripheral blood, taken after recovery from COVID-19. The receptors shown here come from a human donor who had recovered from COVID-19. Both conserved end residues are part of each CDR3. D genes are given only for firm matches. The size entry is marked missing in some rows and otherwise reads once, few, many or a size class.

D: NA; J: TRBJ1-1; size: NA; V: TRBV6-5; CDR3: CASRGDEAFF; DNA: TGTGCCAGCAGAGGGGATGAAGCTTTCTTT
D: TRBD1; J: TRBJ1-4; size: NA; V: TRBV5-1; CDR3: CASTTTGATNEKLFF; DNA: TGCGCCAGCACCACCACAGGGGCAACTAATGAAAAACTGTTTTTT
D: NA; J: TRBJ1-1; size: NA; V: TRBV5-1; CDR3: CASSLERTGSAEAFF; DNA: TGCGCCAGCAGCCTAGAGAGAACGGGTTCAGCTGAAGCTTTCTTT
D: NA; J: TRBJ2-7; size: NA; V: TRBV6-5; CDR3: CASSRQGHEQYF; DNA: TGTGCCAGCAGTAGGCAGGGTCACGAGCAGTACTTC
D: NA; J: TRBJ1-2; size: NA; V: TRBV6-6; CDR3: CASSYSQGRDYGYTF; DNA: TGTGCCAGCAGTTACTCCCAGGGGCGAGACTATGGCTACACCTTC
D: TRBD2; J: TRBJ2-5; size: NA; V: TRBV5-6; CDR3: CASSERSGGETQYF; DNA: TGTGCCAGCAGCGAGCGGAGCGGGGGGGAGACCCAGTACTTC
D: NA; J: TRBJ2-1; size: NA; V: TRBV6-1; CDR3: CASSEAPASYNEQFF; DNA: TGTGCCAGCAGTGAAGCACCTGCCTCCTACAATGAGCAGTTCTTC
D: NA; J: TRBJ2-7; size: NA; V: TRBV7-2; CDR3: CASSSFGGPYEQYF; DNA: TGTGCCAGCAGCAGTTTCGGGGGGCCCTACGAGCAGTACTTC
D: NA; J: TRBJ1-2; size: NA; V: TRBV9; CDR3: CASSVGSPNYGYTF; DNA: TGTGCCAGCAGCGTAGGAAGTCCTAACTATGGCTACACCTTC
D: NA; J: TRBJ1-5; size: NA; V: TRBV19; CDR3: CASSMQGGGQPQHF; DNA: TGTGCCAGTAGTATGCAAGGGGGAGGTCAGCCCCAGCATTTT
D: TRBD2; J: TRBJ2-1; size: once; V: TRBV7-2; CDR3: CASSLALAGGGNEQFF; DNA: TGTGCCAGCAGCTTAGCACTAGCGGGGGGCGGCAATGAGCAGTTCTTC